The sequence of this TCR beta chain was determined in a study of T cells after yellow fever vaccination. There are a few counts of this clonotype. TCRdb reprocessed the 5' RACE reads with MiXCR, giving one entry per CDR3 protein. The sample consists of 500,000 to 650,000 distinct CDR3 sequences, about 12% of them appearing once. V was shortened by 3 bases and J by 2 bases, with 9 bases between the two germline ends. CDR3 size: 14 residues. This clonotype originated in a man aged 25 to 45 who received the YFV17D yellow fever vaccine. The sample in question was PBMCs, obtained on the day of the yellow fever booster vaccination. This chain links TRBV12-3 or TRBV12-4 with TRBJ2-3; D not certain. The CDR3 is CASSFWGNTDTQYF. The DNA for the CDR3 is TGTGCCAGCAGTTTTTGGGGAAACACAGATACGCAGTATTTT.